This T cell receptor (beta chain) was retrieved from a study of TIL therapy for anti-PD-1-resistant metastatic lung cancer. Overall study: Tumors had a median PD-L1 proportion score of around 6%. Several tumors were EGFR-mutant and two were ALK-rearranged. Tumors carried a median 1.5 non-synonymous mutations per megabase.

This clone was seen only once. Per germline, CDR1 LNHNV and CDR2 YYDKDF (reference sequence). The CDR3 loop spans 13 amino acids. Trimming cost V 3 bases and J 11 bases, with 16 bases left between them. Regarding time point: pre-treatment sample, taken before nivolumab and TIL therapy. This was the immunoSEQ v3 assay. Libraries were sequenced to 2 million to 2.5 million read pairs (survey) or roughly 4.5-6.5 million (deep). Clones were sequenced by immunoSEQ multiplex PCR, and TCRdb holds only the in-frame ones, with some missing. The sample contains some 20,000 clones, nearly 80% of which appear only once.

This specimen was blood, taken at baseline. The sequence was collected from a person aged 30 to 80 with non-small cell lung cancer. J is TRBJ1-1 and V is TRBV15; D unclear. The CDR3 DNA follows: TGTGCCACCAGCAGCGACCGACACGGCCTGGCTTTCTTT. Translated, it gives CATSSDRHGLAFF.